This T cell receptor (beta chain) was captured in a study of T cell responses to AZD1222 COVID-19 vaccine. Using immunoSEQ multiplex PCR, the repertoire was profiled, and TCRdb retains in-frame clones only, with some absent. The sample holds more than 85,000 clones, around 85% seen once. The source of this sequence is an adult in good health. Specimen: peripheral blood, collected on day 0 of AZD1222 vaccination.

CDR3 nucleotide sequence: TGTGCCAGCAGACCCAGTTCAGGGGGCGGACTCTCTGGCTACACCTTC. Translation gives CASRPSSGGGLSGYTF. The rearrangement uses TRBV7-8 and TRBJ1-2; 8 bases fit TRBD1. This CDR3 has 16 amino acids. Looked up from germline, CDR1 is SGHVS and CDR2 is FQNEAQ. J was trimmed by 7 bases and V by 6 bases; bases with no gene match: 16.